The 12 T cell receptor beta chains below all came from one sample that was sequenced in a study of T cells after yellow fever vaccination (dated by TCRdb to between 2018 and 2021). The sample's treatment or condition, from its label and the paper: live attenuated yellow fever vaccine strain. Libraries were constructed by 5' RACE. The instrument given in TCRdb is Illumina HiSeq 2500. The raw public data were reprocessed by TCRdb itself: fastp quality trimming at Q25, MiXCR clonotype calling, in-frame beta chains only. Entries that share a CDR3 protein sequence are merged under the most common genes and DNA. This sample gives approximately 70,000 distinct CDR3 sequences in total; over 6.5% of them show up just once. The ten largest account for more than 35% of the sample. Sequencing was performed on CD8+ T cells sorted from PBMCs, taken around 45 days after the first yellow fever vaccination. These receptors came from a young man who received the YFV17D yellow fever vaccine.

The chain links TRBV6-1 to TRBJ2-7; D possibly uses TRBD1 or TRBD2 (5 bases each). The CDR3 runs 14 residues. The ends were cut back, 5 bases at V and 2 bases at J, with 13 bases in the middle. In germline, CDR1 is MNHNS, CDR2 SASEGT. As DNA, the CDR3 is TGTGCCAGCAGTACCGGGGCCAGCCCCTACGAGCAGTACTTC. Amino acid sequence: CASSTGASPYEQYF.

This clonotype was seen a handful of times. The junction departs from germline at one end; a sequencing error may be responsible. V is TRBV7-9 and J is TRBJ2-2; 7 bases agree with TRBD1. The germline CDR1 and CDR2 sequences are SEHNR and FQNEAQ (reference sequence). This CDR3 is 13 amino acids long. The CDR3 loop reads CASRTGNNGELFF. For the CDR3, the DNA is TGTGCCAGCAGGACAGGGAACAACGGGGAGCTGTTTTTT.

This clonotype has at least ten counts. V usage is TRBV7-6 and J usage is TRBJ2-2; D uncertain. V was pared by 0 bases and J by 5 bases, with 7 bases between. The germline CDR1 and CDR2 sequences are SGHVS and FNYEAQ. The CDR3 loop spans 14 amino acids. Here the CDR3 DNA reads TGTGCCAGCAGCTTAGCCGATCGGACCGGGGAGCTGTTTTTT. Translation: CASSLADRTGELFF.

This clonotype appeared many times. The chain combines TRBV4-1 with TRBJ2-7; D unresolved. Germline CDR1 and CDR2: MGHRA and YSYEKL. The CDR3 extends over 15 amino acids. V lost 0 bases and J 1 base, leaving 10 bases between the germline ends. The CDR3 region is CASSQERAGSYEQYV. The CDR3 region has the DNA TGCGCCAGCAGCCAAGAAAGGGCAGGATCCTACGAGCAGTACGTC.

This clonotype has ten or more counts. The V call is TRBV7-9, the J call TRBJ1-1; TRBD1 aligns across 9 bases. V was clipped by 5 bases and J by 4 bases; unmatched bases: 8. Germline assignment: CDR1 SEHNR and CDR2 FQNEAQ (reference sequence). The CDR3 runs 15 residues. The CDR3 loop reads CASSPGTGFGTEAFF. The CDR3 nucleotides are TGTGCCAGCAGCCCAGGGACAGGGTTTGGCACTGAAGCTTTCTTT. Supplemented by reference TRBV7-9 and TRBJ1-1, the full variable domain reads DTGVSQNPRHKITKRGQNVTFRCDPISEHNRLYWYRQTLGQGPEFLTYFQNEAQLEKSRLLSDRFSAERPKGSFSTLEIQRTEQGDSAMYLCASSPGTGFGTEAFFGQGTRLTVV.

This clonotype was counted many times. V gene TRBV10-3 combines with J gene TRBJ2-2, with 7 bases fitting TRBD2. V shed 6 bases, J shed 3 bases, and the junction held 4 bases outside the gene matches. CDR1 is ENHRY, CDR2 SYGVKD, per germline. The CDR3 extends over 14 amino acids. As DNA, the CDR3 is TGTGCCATCAGGAAGCGGGGTGACACCGGGGAGCTGTTTTTT. Residues: CAIRKRGDTGELFF.

There are a few counts of this clonotype. The rearrangement uses TRBV13 and TRBJ2-5; 9 bases map to TRBD1. V was clipped by 4 bases and J by 1 base; unmatched bases: 4. Germline V gene data show CDR1 as PRHDT and CDR2 as FYEKMQ (reference sequence). CDR3 size: 15 residues. The DNA for the CDR3 is TGTGCCAGCAGCTACGGGACAGGGCGCCAAGAGACCCAGTACTTC. This codes for CASSYGTGRQETQYF.

In this sample, this clonotype turned up a few times. The CDR3 region is CASSVGSTNTEAFF. As DNA, the CDR3 is TGTGCCAGCAGCGTGGGCAGCACGAACACTGAAGCTTTCTTT. The chain recombines TRBV9 with TRBJ1-1; D is uncertain. V lost 2 bases, J lost 1 base, and 9 bases lay in between. The germline V gene has CDR1 SGDLS and CDR2 YYNGEE. The CDR3 runs to 14 residues.

This clonotype was counted many times. The V and J genes are TRBV27 and TRBJ2-1; 13 nucleotides line up with TRBD2. CDR1 MNHEY and CDR2 SMNVEV come from the germline V gene (reference sequence). This CDR3 contains 18 residues. Unmatched junction bases numbered 9, after V lost 5 bases and J lost 2 bases. The CDR3 spells CASSAGTSGETPYNEQFF. The CDR3 bases are TGTGCCAGCAGTGCTGGGACTAGCGGGGAGACACCCTACAATGAGCAGTTCTTC.

The rearrangement links TRBV11-3 to TRBJ2-3, with unresolved D. Trimming took 5 bases from V and 2 from J, leaving 11 bases between them. Per the germline V gene, CDR1 is SGHNT and CDR2 is YENEEA. The CDR3 sequence is 14 residues long. The CDR3 spells CASSLEGSTDTQYF. As DNA, the CDR3 is TGTGCCAGCAGCCTGGAAGGGTCCACAGATACGCAGTATTTT.

Notes on this clonotype: A much larger clonotype is one base distant, so this may be a read error. V is TRBV4-2 and J is TRBJ2-7; D remains ambiguous. The germline gives CDR1 LGHNA, CDR2 YNFKEQ. This CDR3 spans 12 amino acids. V lost 6 bases and J 5 bases, leaving 11 bases between the germline ends. The CDR3 bases are TGTGCCAGCAGTTACGAAACCCACGAGCAGTACTTC. Translated: CASSYETHEQYF.

This clonotype has a count of ten or more. The chain carries TRBV5-1 and TRBJ2-2, with D hard to call. The CDR3 spans 16 residues. The germline CDR1 and CDR2 sequences are SGHRS and YFSETQ. The V and J ends lost 1 base and 4 bases respectively, with 14 bases between them. The CDR3 nucleotides are TGCGCCAGCAGCTTGAGCGAACCCCTAAGCACCGGGGAGCTGTTTTTT. Protein sequence: CASSLSEPLSTGELFF.